Shown below are 28 T cell receptor beta chains from a single sample sequenced in a study of T cells after yellow fever vaccination. From the 5' RACE reads, TCRdb called clonotypes with MiXCR, one entry per CDR3 protein. The data show 200,000 to 250,000 distinct CDR3 sequences, around 3.1% seen once. Sequenced here: CD4+ T cells sorted from PBMCs, sampled 10 days after the yellow fever booster vaccination. The receptors were sampled from a man younger than 35 who received the YFV17D yellow fever vaccine.

This clonotype was picked up many times. The V gene is TRBV5-1, the J gene TRBJ2-5, with TRBD1 as a possible D gene (6 bases). CDR1 is SGHRS and CDR2 is YFSETQ in the germline V gene. The germline V and J ends were trimmed by 4 bases and 0 bases, with 7 bases remaining between them. The CDR3 extends over 13 amino acids. The CDR3 loop is CASSRDNQETQYF. CDR3 nucleotides: TGCGCCAGCAGCCGGGACAACCAAGAGACCCAGTACTTC.

This clonotype came up many times. V gene TRBV29-1 combines with J gene TRBJ1-2, with a possible D match to TRBD1 (5 bases). This CDR3 has 12 residues. Between the trimmed V and J ends, which lost 0 bases and 4 bases, there was a span of 6 bases. Germline CDR1 reads SQVTM; CDR2 reads ANQGSEA. In DNA, the CDR3 is TGCAGCGTTGAAGACAGGGTCTATGGCTACACCTTC. It encodes CSVEDRVYGYTF.

This sequence joins TRBV3-1 and TRBJ2-3; 7 bases match TRBD2. Germline loops: CDR1 LGHDT, CDR2 YNNKEL (reference sequence). The CDR3 totals 16 residues. V was clipped by 3 bases and J by 7 bases; unmatched bases: 13. The chain's CDR3 is CASSHGSGAEKYTQYF. The CDR3 bases are TGTGCCAGCAGCCACGGAAGCGGGGCGGAAAAATATACGCAGTATTTT.

This clonotype has at least ten counts. This rearrangement joins TRBV29-1 to TRBJ1-2, with 9 bases lining up with TRBD1. CDR1 SQVTM and CDR2 ANQGSEA come from the germline V gene. The CDR3 sequence is 13 residues long. The V and J ends lost 7 bases and 8 bases, in that order; junction bases with no gene match: 11. The CDR3 DNA reads TGCAGCGCCGACGGGGACAGGGTAGGCGGCTACACCTTC. Residues: CSADGDRVGGYTF.

The sample holds many counts of this clonotype. The V and J genes are TRBV5-1 and TRBJ2-1; the D gene is possibly TRBD2 (7 bases). Germline V lookup: CDR1 SGHRS, CDR2 YFSETQ. CDR3 length: 14 residues. V shed 4 bases and J shed 10 bases, with 18 bases lying between them. The DNA for the CDR3 is TGCGCCAGCAGCCCGGGGACTATAGGGGGAGAGCAGTTCTTC. It codes for CASSPGTIGGEQFF.

This clonotype was detected only a few times. J is TRBJ2-3 and V is TRBV9; 13 bases agree with TRBD2. V was clipped by 1 base and J by 6 bases; unmatched bases: 5. CDR3 length equals 16 residues. CDR1 and CDR2 from the germline V gene are SGDLS and YYNGEE. The CDR3 reads CASSVSGTSGADTQYF. The CDR3 DNA follows: TGTGCCAGCAGCGTAAGTGGGACTAGCGGGGCCGATACGCAGTATTTT.

The CDR3 region has the DNA TGTGCCAGCAGTTACTCGAATCGGGACGAGCAGTACGTC. The encoded protein is CASSYSNRDEQYV. This sequence joins TRBV6-6 and TRBJ2-7, with D unresolved. Germline V gene lookup returns CDR1 MNHNY and CDR2 SVGAGI (reference sequence). V was pared by 0 bases and J by 5 bases, with 8 bases between. The CDR3 sequence is 13 residues long.

There are a few counts of this clonotype. This sequence joins TRBV5-1 and TRBJ1-1; D not certain. With 0 bases removed from V and 6 bases from J, the gap between germline ends came to 12 bases. CDR1 and CDR2 (germline): SGHRS, YFSETQ. CDR3 size: 14 residues. The CDR3 here is CASSLGQLIAEAFF. The CDR3 nucleotides are TGCGCCAGCAGCTTGGGACAATTGATCGCTGAAGCTTTCTTT.

This clonotype occurred a few times. V usage is TRBV5-6 and J usage is TRBJ2-4; D not certain. Trimming removed 4 bases from V and 3 bases from J, with 11 bases in between. The CDR3 contains 14 residues. Germline values: CDR1 SGHDT, CDR2 YYEEEE. The CDR3 spells CASSPRVGKNIQYF. The CDR3 nucleotides read TGTGCCAGCAGCCCCCGGGTTGGCAAAAACATTCAGTACTTC. Supplemented by reference TRBV5-6 and TRBJ2-4, the full variable domain reads DAGVTQSPTHLIKTRGQQVTLRCSPKSGHDTVSWYQQALGQGPQFIFQYYEEEERQRGNFPDRFSGHQFPNYSSELNVNALLLGDSALYLCASSPRVGKNIQYFGAGTRLSVL.

This clonotype was counted ten times or more. The gene calls are TRBV28 and TRBJ2-1; D uncertain. The germline V gene has CDR1 MDHEN and CDR2 SYDVKM. CDR3 length: 14 residues. V lost 5 bases, J lost 3 bases, and 11 bases lay in between. For the CDR3, the DNA is TGTGCCAGCAGTCCAGAGTCCTACTACAATGAGCAGTTCTTC. Amino acids: CASSPESYYNEQFF.

This clonotype occurred many times. This rearrangement joins TRBV12-3 or TRBV12-4 to TRBJ2-7; 7 positions agree with TRBD2. Trimming at V came to 7 bases and at J to 1 base, leaving 7 bases not matched to a gene. The CDR3 contains 14 residues. In DNA, the CDR3 is TGTGCCAGCACCGCAACTAGCGTGTCCTACGAGCAGTACTTC. This translates into CASTATSVSYEQYF.

This clonotype came up many times. The V gene is TRBV5-1, the J gene TRBJ2-7; a possible D gene is TRBD1 (6 bases). Germline CDR1 SGHRS, CDR2 YFSETQ. The CDR3 covers 14 residues. Deletions cut 2 bases from V and 6 bases from J, with 15 bases between. The CDR3 sequence is CASSFSGHNSEQYV. In DNA, the CDR3 is TGCGCCAGCAGCTTTTCGGGACACAACTCCGAGCAGTACGTC.

Many counts were recorded for this clonotype. The chain is built from TRBV5-5 and TRBJ1-2; 7 bases fit TRBD1. The trim removed 0 bases at V and 2 bases at J, leaving 4 bases unmatched. The CDR3 consists of 15 residues. CDR1 is SGHKS, CDR2 YYEKEE, per germline (reference sequence). The CDR3 coding sequence is TGTGCCAGCAGCTTGGTAGCAGGGGGGAACTATGGCTACACCTTC. Amino acid sequence: CASSLVAGGNYGYTF.

This clonotype was seen ten or more times. This rearrangement joins TRBV6-5 to TRBJ1-3, with 8 bases fitting TRBD1. J gave up 2 bases and V 6 bases, and 6 bases lay outside the gene matches. Germline assignment: CDR1 MNHEY and CDR2 SVGAGI. This CDR3 is built from 15 residues. In DNA, the CDR3 is TGTGCCAGCAGCCTCCTACAGGGGGCTGGAAACACCATATATTTT. This codes for CASSLLQGAGNTIYF.

This clonotype was counted ten times or more. The J gene is TRBJ2-2, the V gene TRBV20-1, with a weak D call TRBD1 (6 bases). This CDR3 comprises 15 residues. The germline V and J ends were trimmed by 6 bases and 8 bases, with 22 bases remaining between them. The germline V gene encodes CDR1 DFQATT and CDR2 SNEGSKA (reference sequence). CDR3 amino acids: CSAESGTHPWGELFF. Here the CDR3 DNA reads TGCAGTGCGGAGTCCGGGACACACCCCTGGGGGGAGCTGTTTTTT.

This clonotype was seen ten or more times. The chain combines TRBV5-5 with TRBJ2-7; perhaps TRBD2 as D (5 bases). Germline CDR1 SGHKS, CDR2 YYEKEE (reference sequence). The CDR3 covers 15 residues. Between the trimmed V and J ends, which lost 0 bases and 3 bases, there was a span of 13 bases. In DNA form, the CDR3 reads TGTGCCAGCAGCTTGGTTTTCATCGGGGTCTACGAGCAGTACTTC. Its translation is CASSLVFIGVYEQYF.

This clonotype was recorded many times. The chain is built from TRBV5-1 and TRBJ2-7, with D perhaps TRBD1 or TRBD2 (5 bases each). V gave up 0 bases and J gave up 5 bases, with 15 bases separating them. Germline assignment: CDR1 SGHRS and CDR2 YFSETQ. The CDR3 sequence is 15 residues long. CDR3 loop: CASSLGDGAGNEQYV. CDR3 DNA sequence: TGCGCCAGCAGCTTGGGGGACGGAGCCGGAAACGAGCAGTACGTC.

This clonotype was seen repeatedly, ten times or more. This rearrangement joins TRBV29-1 to TRBJ2-1; D call uncertain. The germline V and J ends were trimmed by 5 bases and 2 bases, with 13 bases remaining between them. The CDR3 contains 14 residues. The V gene's germline CDR1 is SQVTM and CDR2 ANQGSEA. Here the CDR3 reads CSVRPGLAYNEQFF. Written as DNA, the CDR3 is TGCAGCGTTCGCCCCGGCCTCGCCTACAATGAGCAGTTCTTC.

This clonotype was observed at least ten times. The CDR3, as DNA: TGTGCCAGCAGCCACGGACTAGCGGGGGCTTACGGCACAGATACGCAGTATTTT. Translation: CASSHGLAGAYGTDTQYF. J is TRBJ2-3 and V is TRBV7-2, with 13 bases aligning to TRBD2. V gave up 5 bases and J gave up 1 base; unmatched junction bases: 9. The germline V gene has CDR1 SGHTA and CDR2 FQGNSA. The CDR3 totals 18 residues.

The table lists this clonotype with many counts. V is TRBV7-2 and J is TRBJ2-5, with D maybe TRBD2 (6 bases). Trimming stripped 2 bases from V and 4 bases from J, with 14 bases between. Germline values: CDR1 SGHTA, CDR2 FQGNSA. The CDR3 is made up of 15 amino acids. The CDR3 region is CASSLPPSGVETQYF. The DNA for the CDR3 is TGTGCCAGCAGCTTACCCCCGTCGGGGGTAGAGACCCAGTACTTC. The complete variable domain, with remaining parts taken from reference TRBV7-2 and TRBJ2-5, reads GAGVSQSPSNKVTEKGKDVELRCDPISGHTALYWYRQSLGQGLEFLIYFQGNSAPDKSGLPSDRFSAERTGGSVSTLTIQRTQQEDSAVYLCASSLPPSGVETQYFGPGTRLLVL.

This clonotype was seen ten or more times. V and J are TRBV6-2 or TRBV6-3 and TRBJ2-3; D gene unclear. V was shortened by 7 bases and J by 0 bases, with 14 bases between the two germline ends. This CDR3 spans 15 amino acids. The germline gives CDR1 MNHEY, CDR2 SVGEGT. The CDR3 is CASTRVPVSTDTQYF. The CDR3 DNA sequence: TGTGCCAGCACCCGGGTACCCGTTAGCACAGATACGCAGTATTTT.

This clonotype occurred many times. The chain uses TRBV5-1 and TRBJ2-7; tentatively, D is TRBD1 or TRBD2 (5 bases each). CDR1 SGHRS and CDR2 YFSETQ come from the germline V gene. The CDR3 sequence is 15 residues long. The V end was cut by 4 bases, the J end by 5 bases, with 19 bases between. The CDR3 DNA sequence: TGCGCCAGCAGCCTCCGGGACGGCGGCCTGGACGAGCAGTACTTC. It yields the protein CASSLRDGGLDEQYF.

The chain employs TRBV20-1 and TRBJ2-3; 14 bases match TRBD2. Trimming cost V 4 bases and J 10 bases; bases outside gene matches: 7. CDR3 length equals 14 residues. Per the germline V gene, CDR1 is DFQATT and CDR2 is SNEGSKA (reference sequence). The CDR3 DNA is TGCAGTGCTAAGACTAGCGGGGGGGCCGGGGCGCAGTATTTT. Translated, it gives CSAKTSGGAGAQYF.

The table lists this clonotype with a few counts. V is TRBV20-1 and J is TRBJ1-5; D unresolved. Germline CDR1 DFQATT, CDR2 SNEGSKA (reference sequence). V was pared by 2 bases and J by 5 bases, with 10 bases between. This CDR3 is 13 amino acids long. The CDR3 is CSARLGFDQPQHF. The CDR3 coding sequence is TGCAGTGCTAGATTGGGTTTCGATCAGCCCCAGCATTTT.

As DNA, the CDR3 is TGCAGTGCTCGGACAGGGGGGAGCAATCAGCCCCAGCATTTT. It codes for CSARTGGSNQPQHF. The genes are TRBV20-1 and TRBJ1-5; 10 nucleotides match TRBD1. The CDR3 length is 14 residues. Germline trimming cut 5 bases from V and 1 base from J; bases unmatched to any gene: 2. Germline lookup yields CDR1 DFQATT and CDR2 SNEGSKA (reference sequence).

Remarks on this clonotype: This may stem from a read error, because a much larger clone lies one nucleotide away. V is TRBV29-1 and J is TRBJ1-1; D possibly corresponds to TRBD1 (6 bases). CDR3 size: 14 residues. Trimming took 2 bases from V and 4 from J, leaving 14 bases between them. The V gene's germline CDR1 is SQVTM and CDR2 ANQGSEA. The CDR3 DNA is TGCAGCGTTGAAATCTCACCGGGGGCCACTGAAGCTTTCTTT. It specifies CSVEISPGATEAFF.

This chain links TRBV7-2 with TRBJ2-3; D is perhaps TRBD1 (6 bases). Per germline, CDR1 SGHTA and CDR2 FQGNSA. The length of the CDR3 is 14 residues. V lost 6 bases, J lost 7 bases, and 17 bases lay in between. The CDR3 loop reads CASRQLYRVNTQYF. The CDR3 DNA reads TGTGCCAGCAGGCAACTATACAGGGTCAATACGCAGTATTTT.

In this sample, this clonotype turned up many times. CDR3 region: CASSRGSDTQYF. The CDR3 coding sequence is TGTGCCAGCAGTCGGGGATCAGATACGCAGTATTTT. J is TRBJ2-3 and V is TRBV7-3, with D possibly matching TRBD2 (5 bases). V lost 6 bases to trimming and J lost 4 bases, with 8 bases between them. CDR3 length: 12 residues. Per the germline V gene, CDR1 is SGHTA and CDR2 is FQGTGA.